This record concerns one T cell receptor (beta chain) sequence. Its antigen specificity is not known. No qualities accompany the bases; no much larger clone lies one base away. The immunoSEQ Assay, a bias-controlled multiplex PCR, was used to amplify TCRbeta CDR3 regions from genomic DNA. On the study's bioinformatics: The number of nucleated cells in each sample was estimated from the amplification of reference gene primers within the assay. Sequence reads were collapsed and filtered to measure the absolute abundance of every unique TCRbeta CDR3 rearrangement. For each sample, productive Simpson clonality was calculated as the square root of Simpson's diversity index across productive rearrangements. The table comes from immuneACCESS by way of TCRdb, which keeps in-frame sequences with V and J called. Part of the clones is missing from these tables; in studies checked, under half for an unresolved V gene and the rest for unknown reasons. That table supplies the V and J calls and clone size; D and trimming were determined from the DNA. In this sample the table shows about 72,000 clones, approximately 86% of which occur a single time. Around 13% of the sample is held by the ten biggest clonotypes.

The collaborating institutions used their own protocols to collect whole blood in K2EDTA tubes. For TCRbeta analysis, collaborators shipped samples in one of three forms: frozen whole blood, isolated PBMCs, or DNA extracted from either of those sample types. Counted from cysteine to phenylalanine, this CDR3 has 15 amino acids. Only the CDR3 part of the read is kept: 45 bases, read in frame from the first base. Trimming takes 4 bases off V and 6 bases off J; junction bases not matched to a gene: 11. Reading the germline V gene gives CDR1 SGHDT and CDR2 YYEEEE. This record comes from a study of blood T cell repertoires in COVID-19 (dated by TCRdb to about 2020). Study-wide context: Samples from collaborators originated in the United States, Italy and Spain and spanned both the acute and convalescent phases of COVID-19. HLA class I and class II types, where available, came from metadata supplied by the sample provider rather than from assay-based typing. The prospective study material was composed of cDNA or gDNA derived from T cells, B-cell-depleted T cells, or PBMCs. A freely available public database, intended as a resource for researchers studying the immune response to SARS-CoV-2, is where the repertoires were released. Samples came from the ongoing ImmuneRACE study (first 160 participants) plus 1,254 subjects from 6 global collaborators. A de-identified subject ID, COVID-19 status, age in years and sex were almost always included in the sample metadata. The dataset comprised deeply sampled blood TCRbeta repertoires from subjects exposed to, actively infected with, or recovered from COVID-19. The investigation overall reported the following: The amount of clinical and demographic metadata varied by source and participant and was provided uncurated.

The chain was built from TRBV5-6 and TRBJ2-5; 8 central bases correspond to TRBD2. The TCR comes from a woman aged 55-75 years with acute or convalescent COVID-19. Material: peripheral blood. The DNA sequence follows: TGTGCCAGCAGCCCTATAGCGGGGTTTGAGCAGACCCAGTACTTC. It specifies CASSPIAGFEQTQYF. Reference TRBV5-6 and TRBJ2-5 genes cover what lies past the CDR3, so the full variable domain is DAGVTQSPTHLIKTRGQQVTLRCSPKSGHDTVSWYQQALGQGPQFIFQYYEEEERQRGNFPDRFSGHQFPNYSSELNVNALLLGDSALYLCASSPIAGFEQTQYFGPGTRLLVL.